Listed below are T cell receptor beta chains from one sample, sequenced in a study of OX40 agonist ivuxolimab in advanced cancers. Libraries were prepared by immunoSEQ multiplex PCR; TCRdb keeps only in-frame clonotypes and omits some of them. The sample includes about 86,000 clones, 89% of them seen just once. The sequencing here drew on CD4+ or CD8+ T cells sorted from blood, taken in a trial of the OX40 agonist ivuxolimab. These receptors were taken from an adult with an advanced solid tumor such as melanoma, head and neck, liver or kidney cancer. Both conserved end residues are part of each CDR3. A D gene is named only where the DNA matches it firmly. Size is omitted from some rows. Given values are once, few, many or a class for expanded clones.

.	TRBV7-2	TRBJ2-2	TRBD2	CASSSRLAGVTGELFF	TGTGCCAGCAGCTCCCGACTAGCGGGAGTGACCGGGGAGCTGTTTTTT
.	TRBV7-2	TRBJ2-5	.	CASSLNRLGQTQYF	TGTGCCAGCAGCTTAAACAGGCTGGGTCAGACCCAGTACTTC
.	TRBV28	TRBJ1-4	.	CASMMGRGGEKLFF	TGTGCCAGCATGATGGGGAGGGGAGGTGAAAAACTGTTTTTT
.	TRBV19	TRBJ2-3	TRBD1	CASSLTRTGGTDTQYF	TGTGCCAGTAGTCTCACTCGGACAGGGGGCACAGATACGCAGTATTTT
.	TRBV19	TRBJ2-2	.	CASSDRGNTGELFF	TGTGCCAGTAGTGACCGGGGTAACACCGGGGAGCTGTTTTTT
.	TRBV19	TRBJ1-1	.	CASSISTGRSNTEAFF	TGTGCCAGTAGCATTTCTACGGGACGGTCGAACACTGAAGCTTTCTTT
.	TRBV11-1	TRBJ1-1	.	CASSQDILNTEAFF	TGTGCCAGCAGTCAGGACATATTGAACACTGAAGCTTTCTTT
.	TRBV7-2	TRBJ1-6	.	CASSLRTDTGNSPLHF	TGTGCCAGCAGCTTGCGGACAGACACCGGCAATTCACCCCTCCACTTT
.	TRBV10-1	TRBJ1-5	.	CASSKYPNQPQHF	TGCGCCAGCAGCAAATACCCCAATCAGCCCCAGCATTTT
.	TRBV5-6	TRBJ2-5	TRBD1	CASSATGSQTQYF	TGTGCCAGCAGCGCGACAGGGAGCCAGACCCAGTACTTC
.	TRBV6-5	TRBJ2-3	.	CASTHPAGTDTQYF	TGTGCCAGCACCCACCCGGCCGGCACAGATACGCAGTATTTT
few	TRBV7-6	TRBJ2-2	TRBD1	CASSLGTGHTGELFF	TGTGCCAGCAGCTTAGGGACAGGGCACACCGGGGAGCTGTTTTTT
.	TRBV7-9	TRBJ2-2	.	CASSFGEVSTGELFF	TGTGCCAGCAGCTTCGGGGAAGTCAGTACCGGGGAGCTGTTTTTT
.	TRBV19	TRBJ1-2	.	CASSIVLTGRTNYGYTF	TGTGCCAGTAGTATAGTGTTAACAGGCAGAACAAACTATGGCTACACCTTC
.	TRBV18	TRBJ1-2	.	CASSPSGGGYGYTF	TGTGCCAGCTCACCCTCTGGGGGCGGATATGGCTACACCTTC
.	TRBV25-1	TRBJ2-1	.	CASGFAGDNNEQFF	TGTGCCAGCGGTTTTGCCGGGGACAACAATGAGCAGTTCTTC